This entry lists 20 T cell receptor beta chains sequenced from one sample in a study of pediatric ulcerative colitis. The protocol was immunoSEQ multiplex PCR, while the TCRdb copy is restricted to in-frame clones and leaves out a portion. The sample has under 70,000 clones; 87% are singletons. The sample consisted of blood. The receptors come from a boy between 10 and 17 years old who was a control in a study of pediatric ulcerative colitis.

The gene calls are TRBV7-2 and TRBJ2-3, with D possibly matching TRBD1 (6 bases). The CDR3 consists of 15 residues. The germline V gene has CDR1 SGHTA and CDR2 FQGNSA. The ends were cut back, 1 base at V and 2 bases at J, with 10 bases in the middle. The CDR3, as DNA: TGTGCCAGCAGCTTAGACAGGGAAGTCACAGATACGCAGTATTTT. Translation: CASSLDREVTDTQYF.

The chain is built from TRBV7-9 and TRBJ1-1; D uncertain. The CDR3 covers 13 residues. Germline lookup yields CDR1 SEHNR and CDR2 FQNEAQ (reference sequence). The V end lost 2 bases, the J end lost 10 bases, and 14 bases lay between the germline ends. CDR3 sequence (DNA): TGTGCCAGCAGCTTACTCTTGGCAGACGTAGCTTTCTTT. Translating it yields CASSLLLADVAFF.

The chain combines TRBV7-8 with TRBJ2-4, with 11 bases fitting TRBD2. This CDR3 spans 16 amino acids. Germline V lookup: CDR1 SGHVS, CDR2 FQNEAQ. The V gene end was trimmed by 6 bases and the J gene end by 8 bases; junction bases not matched to a gene: 12. CDR3 sequence (DNA): TGTGCCAGCAGGGGCTCCAGACTAGCGGGAAGGGACATTCAGTACTTC. Amino acid sequence: CASRGSRLAGRDIQYF.

The rearrangement uses TRBV5-6 and TRBJ2-7, with a tentative D call TRBD2 (6 bases). From germline, CDR1 is SGHDT and CDR2 YYEEEE. V dropped 5 bases and J dropped 3 bases, with 15 bases sitting between them. This CDR3 contains 14 residues. The CDR3: CASSYGGEDYEQYF. CDR3 nucleotide sequence: TGTGCCAGCAGTTACGGGGGAGAGGACTACGAGCAGTACTTC.

The chain is built from TRBV5-6 and TRBJ2-7; D possibly matches TRBD1 or TRBD2 (5 bases each). The CDR3 sequence is 13 residues long. Germline lookup yields CDR1 SGHDT and CDR2 YYEEEE. The germline V and J ends were trimmed by 2 bases and 0 bases, with 6 bases remaining between them. The CDR3 reads CASSFGGSYEQYF. The CDR3 DNA reads as TGTGCCAGCAGCTTTGGGGGCTCCTACGAGCAGTACTTC.

The chain joins TRBV6-1 to TRBJ2-3; D ambiguous. Germline CDR1 reads MNHNS; CDR2 reads SASEGT. The V and J ends lost 5 bases and 2 bases respectively, with 2 bases between them. This CDR3 comprises 11 residues. The CDR3 region is CASSNTDTQYF. DNA of the CDR3: TGTGCCAGCAGTAACACAGATACGCAGTATTTT.

The chain has TRBV7-9 and TRBJ1-4; D gene uncertain. The CDR3 runs 18 residues. V shed 1 base and J shed 8 bases, with 23 bases lying between them. Germline V gene data show CDR1 as SEHNR and CDR2 as FQNEAQ (reference sequence). The CDR3, as DNA: TGTGCCAGCAGCTTAGTCGGGTCTCCGGCCTCGAACGCCGAAAAACTGTTTTTT. Amino acids: CASSLVGSPASNAEKLFF.

The CDR3 region has the DNA TGTGCCAGCAGCTTAATCACTCAGGGGACTCAGCCCCAGCATTTT. Protein sequence: CASSLITQGTQPQHF. The gene calls are TRBV7-8 and TRBJ1-5, with D perhaps TRBD1 (6 bases). Germline loops: CDR1 SGHVS, CDR2 FQNEAQ. There are 15 residues in the CDR3. V was clipped by 2 bases and J by 6 bases, with 14 bases between them.

This rearrangement joins TRBV11-1 to TRBJ1-1; D is possibly TRBD1 (6 bases). V lost 2 bases, J lost 2 bases, and 12 bases lay in between. From germline, CDR1 is SGHAT and CDR2 FQDESV (reference sequence). The CDR3 is 15 residues long. The CDR3 DNA reads as TGTGCCAGCAGCTTAAGTCAGGGGTTTAACACTGAAGCTTTCTTT. This translates into CASSLSQGFNTEAFF.

CDR3 bases: TGTGCCATCAGTGAGTCGCAGGTATTTAACTATGGCTACACCTTC. Translating gives CAISESQVFNYGYTF. The chain links TRBV10-3 to TRBJ1-2, with D uncertain. V was trimmed by 0 bases and J by 1 base, leaving 9 bases between them. The V gene's germline CDR1 is ENHRY and CDR2 SYGVKD. The CDR3 has 15 amino acids.

The rearrangement joins TRBV10-1 to TRBJ2-2; D possibly matches TRBD1 or TRBD2 (5 bases each). Per germline, CDR1 WNHNN and CDR2 SYGVQD (reference sequence). Trimming cost V 7 bases and J 5 bases, with 17 bases left between them. This CDR3 region has 15 residues. The CDR3 spells CASNHPGRGTGELFF. The CDR3 coding sequence is TGCGCCAGCAACCATCCGGGACGTGGTACCGGGGAGCTGTTTTTT.

This sequence joins TRBV29-1 and TRBJ1-4, with D possibly matching TRBD1 (6 bases). This CDR3 has 16 residues. The V end was cut by 6 bases, the J end by 8 bases, with 25 bases between. Looked up from germline, CDR1 is SQVTM and CDR2 is ANQGSEA. As DNA, the CDR3 is TGCAGCGTGGAACGAAAGACAGGCCTCGAAGCGGAAAAACTGTTTTTT. This translates into CSVERKTGLEAEKLFF.

CDR3 sequence reads: CASSGGTANTGELFF. CDR3 sequence (DNA): TGCGCCAGCAGCGGGGGGACAGCGAACACCGGGGAGCTGTTTTTT. The V gene is TRBV5-1, the J gene TRBJ2-2, with D perhaps TRBD1 (7 bases). Germline CDR1 SGHRS, CDR2 YFSETQ. The CDR3 is made up of 15 amino acids. V was pared by 4 bases and J by 0 bases, with 10 bases between. Supplemented by reference TRBV5-1 and TRBJ2-2, the full variable domain reads KAGVTQTPRYLIKTRGQQVTLSCSPISGHRSVSWYQQTPGQGLQFLFEYFSETQRNKGNFPGRFSGRQFSNSRSEMNVSTLELGDSALYLCASSGGTANTGELFFGEGSRLTVL.

The chain has TRBV10-3 and TRBJ2-2, with 7 bases lining up with TRBD1. CDR3 length equals 16 residues. The V and J ends lost 10 bases and 2 bases, in that order; junction bases with no gene match: 13. The germline CDR1 and CDR2 sequences are ENHRY and SYGVKD. The CDR3 region has the DNA TGTGCCACCCTCCTCCTCCGGGACAGTAACACCGGGGAGCTGTTTTTT. Translated: CATLLLRDSNTGELFF.

The chain links TRBV7-8 to TRBJ1-2; possible D gene TRBD1, 5 bases. Trimming removed 2 bases at V and 1 base at J, with 11 bases between. CDR1 and CDR2 from the germline V gene are SGHVS and FQNEAQ. The CDR3 sequence is 15 residues long. DNA for the CDR3: TGTGCCAGCAGCTTAACCGGGACGGATAACTATGGCTACACCTTC. Its protein product is CASSLTGTDNYGYTF.

V is TRBV9 and J is TRBJ2-7, with D perhaps being TRBD1 or TRBD2 (5 bases each). V was trimmed by 0 bases and J by 4 bases, leaving 14 bases between them. The germline V gene has CDR1 SGDLS and CDR2 YYNGEE. There are 15 residues in the CDR3. The CDR3 DNA reads as TGTGCCAGCAGCGTAGCGCCCGGGACGGAGTACGAGCAGTACTTC. Amino acids: CASSVAPGTEYEQYF.

This clone showed up just once. The V call is TRBV4-2, the J call TRBJ2-1; 12 nucleotides match TRBD2. This CDR3 spans 17 amino acids. The V gene end was trimmed by 4 bases and the J gene end by 6 bases; junction bases not matched to a gene: 10. Germline assignment: CDR1 LGHNA and CDR2 YNFKEQ. This CDR3 is CASSPHPTSGRFNEQFF. CDR3 coding DNA: TGTGCCAGCAGCCCCCACCCGACTAGCGGGAGATTCAATGAGCAGTTCTTC.

The chain has TRBV18 and TRBJ2-7, with unresolved D. The V gene's germline CDR1 is KGHSH and CDR2 LQKENI. Trimming left V 6 bases short and J 0 bases short, with 3 bases between. CDR3 length equals 11 residues. CDR3 region: CASSDSYEQYF. The CDR3 nucleotides are TGTGCCAGCTCCGACTCCTACGAGCAGTACTTC.

V is TRBV27 and J is TRBJ1-1; D is undetermined. Trimming took 6 bases from V and 1 from J, leaving 6 bases between them. Germline V gives CDR1 MNHEY, CDR2 SMNVEV (reference sequence). This CDR3 region has 12 residues. This chain's CDR3 is CASRDGNTEAFF. The CDR3 DNA is TGTGCCAGCAGGGATGGGAACACTGAAGCTTTCTTT.

Only a few counts were recorded for this clone. The chain combines TRBV2 with TRBJ1-2; the match to TRBD1 covers 9 bases. Germline lookup yields CDR1 SNHLY and CDR2 FYNNEI. Trimming removed 7 bases from V and 8 bases from J; junction bases left unmatched: 11. There are 14 residues in the CDR3. The CDR3, as DNA: TGTGCCAGCATCCTGGAACGGGGGACAGGGGGCTACACCTTC. Residues: CASILERGTGGYTF.